The present T cell receptor (beta chain) was sequenced within a study of Graves' ophthalmopathy and Graves' hyperthyroidism. CDR3 length: 14 amino acids. Trimming took 0 bases from V and 7 from J, leaving 10 bases between them. The germline gives CDR1 SGHAT, CDR2 FQNNGV. At least ten counts were recorded for this clonotype. Amplification targeted the TCR beta CDR3 regions, with RNA transcripts as the source material. The first-round RT-PCR employed HTBI primers together with the Qiagen OneStep RT-PCR kit. A multiplex PCR was then performed as the second round. TCRdb recomputed calls from the multiplex PCR reads with MiXCR, one row per CDR3 protein. The data show a few hundred thousand distinct CDR3 sequences, with 17% seen just once and about 2.4% held by the top ten. Patients newly diagnosed with hyperthyroidism, under 2 months' duration, were aged 18 to 65, the study reports.

The chain carries TRBV11-2 and TRBJ2-4, with TRBD2 as a possible D gene (5 bases). The TCR sequence derives from an adult woman with stable Graves' hyperthyroidism. The sequenced sample was peripheral blood. CDR3 DNA: TGTGCCAGCAGCTTAGATCCGGGGTATAACATTCAGTACTTC. Translated: CASSLDPGYNIQYF.